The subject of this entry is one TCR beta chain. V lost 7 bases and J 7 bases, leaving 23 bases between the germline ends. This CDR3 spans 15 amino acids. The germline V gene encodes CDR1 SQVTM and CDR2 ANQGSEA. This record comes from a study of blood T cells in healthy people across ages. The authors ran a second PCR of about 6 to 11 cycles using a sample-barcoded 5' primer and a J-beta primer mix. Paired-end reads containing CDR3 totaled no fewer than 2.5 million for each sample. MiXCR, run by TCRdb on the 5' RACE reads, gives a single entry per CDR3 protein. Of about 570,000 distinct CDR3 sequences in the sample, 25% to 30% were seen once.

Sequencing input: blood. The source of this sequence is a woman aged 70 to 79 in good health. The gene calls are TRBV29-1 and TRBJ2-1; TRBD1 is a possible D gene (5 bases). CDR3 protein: CSGILPGFLGNEQFF. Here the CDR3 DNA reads TGCAGCGGAATCCTTCCAGGGTTTTTAGGTAATGAGCAGTTCTTC.